Presented here are 32 T cell receptor beta chains from one specimen sequenced in a study of cytomegalovirus exposure and HLA in healthy donors. PCR employed 60 Vbeta and 13 Jbeta primers. Sequencing used immunoSEQ multiplex PCR; TCRdb keeps in-frame clones, though not all of them. Of more than 95,000 clones in the sample, 60% to 85% were seen once. The specimen was PBMCs. The source of these receptors is a male donor in good health and CMV-seronegative.

This clone was seen only a few times. The gene calls are TRBV4-1 and TRBJ1-4; D possibly corresponds to TRBD1 (6 bases). CDR1 is MGHRA, CDR2 YSYEKL, per germline. The CDR3 sequence is 15 residues long. V was trimmed by 5 bases and J by 3 bases, leaving 13 bases between them. CDR3 region: CASSIQGQPNEKLFF. CDR3 DNA sequence: TGCGCCAGCAGCATACAGGGCCAACCTAATGAAAAACTGTTTTTT.

The V gene is TRBV4-1, the J gene TRBJ2-7; 8 nucleotides agree with TRBD1. In germline, CDR1 is MGHRA, CDR2 YSYEKL. The CDR3 has 15 amino acids. The ends lost 1 base at V and 7 bases at J; junction bases unmatched: 9. CDR3 in DNA: TGCGCCAGCAGCCAAGTTAGACAGGGGCAACGGGAGCAGTACTTC. It codes for CASSQVRQGQREQYF.

This clone appeared once. This chain uses TRBV6-1 with TRBJ2-3, with 7 bases fitting TRBD2. The V and J ends lost 4 bases and 1 base, in that order; junction bases with no gene match: 5. Germline V gene sequence: CDR1 MNHNS, CDR2 SASEGT. This CDR3 region has 15 residues. In DNA, the CDR3 is TGTGCCAGCAGTGTAAGCGGGGTGGGCACAGATACGCAGTATTTT. It yields the protein CASSVSGVGTDTQYF.

The chain combines TRBV4-1 with TRBJ2-5, with D possibly TRBD1 on 6 matching bases. The V end was cut by 1 base, the J end by 2 bases, with 8 bases between. Germline V lookup: CDR1 MGHRA, CDR2 YSYEKL. This CDR3 comprises 14 residues. The CDR3 DNA reads as TGCGCCAGCAGCCAAGTCAGGGGACAAGAGACCCAGTACTTC. It yields the protein CASSQVRGQETQYF.

The V call is TRBV6-6, the J call TRBJ1-6; no reliable D call. Germline loops: CDR1 MNHNY, CDR2 SVGAGI (reference sequence). This CDR3 is built from 14 residues. V was pared by 7 bases and J by 5 bases, with 12 bases between. CDR3 in amino acids: CASIPGLNNSPLHF. CDR3 DNA sequence: TGTGCCAGCATTCCCGGTCTCAATAATTCACCCCTCCACTTT.

V and J are TRBV18 and TRBJ2-1; 8 bases line up with TRBD1. The V segment lost 2 bases and the J segment 0 bases; nucleotides outside the gene matches: 0. Per the germline V gene, CDR1 is KGHSH and CDR2 is LQKENI. The CDR3 runs to 15 residues. The CDR3 region has the DNA TGTGCCAGCTCACCAGGGACAGGCTCCTACAATGAGCAGTTCTTC. Translated: CASSPGTGSYNEQFF.

The chain is built from TRBV4-2 and TRBJ2-1; 16 nucleotides align to TRBD2. The CDR3 runs 18 residues. V shed 3 bases, J shed 7 bases, and the junction held 9 bases outside the gene matches. The germline V gene encodes CDR1 LGHNA and CDR2 YNFKEQ. The CDR3 sequence: CASSHPAAGLAGGNEQFF. In nucleotides, the CDR3 is TGTGCCAGCAGCCACCCCGCCGCGGGACTAGCGGGAGGGAATGAGCAGTTCTTC.

This clone was seen repeatedly, ten times or more. A read error may account for a junction end that differs from germline. V gene TRBV7-9 combines with J gene TRBJ2-1, with 10 bases lining up with TRBD2. Germline CDR1 and CDR2: SEHNR and FQNEAQ (reference sequence). This CDR3 has 15 amino acids. The CDR3 DNA follows: TGTGCCAGCAGCCTAGCGGGAGTGTACGGCAATGAGCAGTTCTTC. This codes for CASSLAGVYGNEQFF.

J is TRBJ2-1 and V is TRBV6-1; 9 nucleotides align to TRBD2. This CDR3 is built from 15 residues. The V segment lost 7 bases and the J segment 2 bases; nucleotides outside the gene matches: 6. Looked up from germline, CDR1 is MNHNS and CDR2 is SASEGT. CDR3 region: CASIIAGVTYNEQFF. For the CDR3, the DNA is TGTGCCAGCATTATAGCGGGAGTCACCTACAATGAGCAGTTCTTC.

J is TRBJ2-4 and V is TRBV11-2; maybe TRBD2 (6 bases). V shed 5 bases and J shed 6 bases, with 14 bases lying between them. This CDR3 region has 14 residues. Germline V gives CDR1 SGHAT, CDR2 FQNNGV. The CDR3 is CASSPPPEGNIQYF. The CDR3 DNA follows: TGTGCCAGCAGCCCCCCCCCGGAGGGAAACATTCAGTACTTC.

This chain connects TRBV9 to TRBJ2-1; 10 bases agree with TRBD2. V lost 0 bases and J lost 7; bases outside the gene matches: 4. From germline, CDR1 is SGDLS and CDR2 YYNGEE. This CDR3 has 15 amino acids. The CDR3 sequence is CASSVGPSGGNEQFF. The CDR3 nucleotides are TGTGCCAGCAGCGTAGGTCCTAGCGGGGGTAATGAGCAGTTCTTC. Using reference TRBV9 and TRBJ2-1 for the parts outside the CDR3, the full variable domain is DSGVTQTPKHLITATGQRVTLRCSPRSGDLSVYWYQQSLDQGLQFLIQYYNGEERAKGNILERFSAQQFPDLHSELNLSSLELGDSALYFCASSVGPSGGNEQFFGPGTRLTVL.

This chain joins TRBV15 and TRBJ1-5, with a tentative D call TRBD1 (5 bases). With 0 bases removed from V and 4 bases from J, the gap between germline ends came to 13 bases. There are 16 residues in the CDR3. In germline, CDR1 is LNHNV, CDR2 YYDKDF (reference sequence). The CDR3 DNA follows: TGTGCCACCAGCAGAGATGGGGCGGACCTAAATCAGCCCCAGCATTTT. Protein: CATSRDGADLNQPQHF.

This chain uses TRBV6-4 with TRBJ2-5; D is uncertain. The CDR3 consists of 13 residues. V shed 6 bases and J shed 4 bases, with 12 bases lying between them. Germline V CDR1 and CDR2: MRHNA, SNTAGT. DNA for the CDR3: TGTGCCAGCAGCCCCTCAAGAGGAGAGACCCAGTACTTC. This translates into CASSPSRGETQYF.

The rearrangement links TRBV18 to TRBJ1-1; weak D call: TRBD1 (5 bases). Germline values: CDR1 KGHSH, CDR2 LQKENI. CDR3 length: 15 residues. Deletions cut 0 bases from V and 0 bases from J, with 8 bases between. The CDR3 DNA reads TGTGCCAGCTCACCACCGGGGGGTGTGAACACTGAAGCTTTCTTT. This encodes CASSPPGGVNTEAFF.

On this clone: The sample has other DNA sequences that encode this CDR3 too. The V and J genes are TRBV5-1 and TRBJ2-7, with D perhaps TRBD2 (6 bases). Between the trimmed V and J ends, which lost 0 bases and 3 bases, there was a span of 10 bases. Germline CDR1 is SGHRS and CDR2 is YFSETQ. The length of the CDR3 is 14 residues. The CDR3 loop is CASSLGGGSYEQYF. CDR3 DNA: TGCGCCAGCAGCTTGGGAGGAGGGAGCTACGAGCAGTACTTC.

V is TRBV14 and J is TRBJ2-7; possible D gene TRBD1, 5 bases. V was pared by 3 bases and J by 6 bases, with 15 bases between. From germline, CDR1 is SGHDN and CDR2 FVKESK. The CDR3 runs to 14 residues. CDR3 bases: TGTGCCAGCAGCCACTCCCGGACAACCGGCGAGCAGTACTTC. It yields the protein CASSHSRTTGEQYF. Supplemented by reference TRBV14 and TRBJ2-7, the full variable domain reads EAGVTQFPSHSVIEKGQTVTLRCDPISGHDNLYWYRRVMGKEIKFLLHFVKESKQDESGMPNNRFLAERTGGTYSTLKVQPAELEDSGVYFCASSHSRTTGEQYFGPGTRLTVT.

This chain uses TRBV5-4 with TRBJ2-7; 8 nucleotides line up with TRBD1. The junction had 16 bases not matched to a gene; V was cut back by 3 bases and J by 5 bases. The germline V gene has CDR1 SGHNT and CDR2 YYREEE (reference sequence). CDR3 length: 17 amino acids. CDR3 amino acids: CASSSGGLVTGVNEQYF. In DNA, the CDR3 is TGTGCCAGCAGCTCTGGTGGGTTGGTGACAGGGGTAAACGAGCAGTACTTC.

This sequence joins TRBV14 and TRBJ2-1, with a possible D match to TRBD1 (6 bases). This CDR3 has 15 residues. Trimming pared 1 base from V and 7 bases from J, leaving 14 bases between. From germline, CDR1 is SGHDN and CDR2 FVKESK. The CDR3 DNA is TGTGCCAGCAGCCAAGTGGACAGCCGGGGAAATGAGCAGTTCTTC. Its protein product is CASSQVDSRGNEQFF.

The chain joins TRBV19 to TRBJ1-5; TRBD1 matches at 7 bases. CDR1 is LNHDA, CDR2 SQIVND, per germline (reference sequence). The V gene end was trimmed by 7 bases and the J gene end by 6 bases; junction bases not matched to a gene: 9. The CDR3 consists of 14 residues. The CDR3 region has the DNA TGTGCCAGTAAGGGGGCGGGTTTCGGTCAGCCCCAGCATTTT. Translation: CASKGAGFGQPQHF. Complete variable domain (other parts from reference TRBV19 and TRBJ1-5): DGGITQSPKYLFRKEGQNVTLSCEQNLNHDAMYWYRQDPGQGLRLIYYSQIVNDFQKGDIAEGYSVSREKKESFPLTVTSAQKNPTAFYLCASKGAGFGQPQHFGDGTRLSIL.

V gene TRBV29-1 combines with J gene TRBJ2-1; TRBD2 matches 8 bases. Looked up from germline, CDR1 is SQVTM and CDR2 is ANQGSEA. The CDR3 is 14 amino acids. V shed 1 base, J shed 5 bases, and the junction held 4 bases outside the gene matches. The CDR3 protein is CSVEGTSPDNEQFF. CDR3 nucleotide sequence: TGCAGCGTTGAAGGGACTAGCCCCGACAATGAGCAGTTCTTC.

This clone was counted a single time. One end of the junction does not line up with germline, which may come from a read error. This sequence joins TRBV7-9 and TRBJ2-7, with D perhaps matching TRBD2 (6 bases). The length of the CDR3 is 12 residues. The germline gives CDR1 SEHNR, CDR2 FQNEAQ (reference sequence). CDR3 in amino acids: CSSSPGGVEQYF. Written as DNA, the CDR3 is TGTTCCAGCAGCCCCGGCGGGGTCGAGCAGTACTTC. The whole variable domain, remainder taken from reference TRBV7-9 and TRBJ2-7, is DTGVSQNPRHKITKRGQNVTFRCDPISEHNRLYWYRQTLGQGPEFLTYFQNEAQLEKSRLLSDRFSAERPKGSFSTLEIQRTEQGDSAMYLCSSSPGGVEQYFGPGTRLTVT.

The rearrangement joins TRBV29-1 to TRBJ1-2, with 7 positions matching TRBD1. The germline gives CDR1 SQVTM, CDR2 ANQGSEA. V dropped 7 bases and J dropped 0; count of bases not matched to a gene: 5. The CDR3 is made up of 13 amino acids. The CDR3 here is CSAGDRTNYGYTF. The CDR3 bases are TGCAGCGCAGGGGACAGAACTAACTATGGCTACACCTTC.

This clone was counted once. This chain joins TRBV7-3 and TRBJ2-7; 10 bases line up with TRBD2. Losses at the gene ends were 6 bases for V and 5 bases for J; bases not matched to a gene: 4. The CDR3 runs to 13 residues. CDR1 is SGHTA and CDR2 is FQGTGA in the germline V gene. In nucleotides, the CDR3 is TGTGCCAGCAGTGCTAGCGGGAGCCACGAGCAGTACTTC. The encoded protein is CASSASGSHEQYF.

V gene TRBV5-1 combines with J gene TRBJ2-3; tentatively, D is TRBD2 (6 bases). Germline V gene sequence: CDR1 SGHRS, CDR2 YFSETQ. The CDR3 has 16 amino acids. V dropped 0 bases and J dropped 0 bases, with 11 bases sitting between them. CDR3 DNA sequence: TGCGCCAGCAGCTTGGGCGGGACGCATAGCACAGATACGCAGTATTTT. Translating gives CASSLGGTHSTDTQYF.

This clone turned up a few times. The rearrangement joins TRBV6-5 to TRBJ1-5, with 7 bases lining up with TRBD1. CDR1 is MNHEY, CDR2 SVGAGI, per germline. The CDR3 has 14 residues. With V trimmed by 4 bases and J by 3 bases, 3 bases remained unmatched. The CDR3 DNA reads TGTGCCAGCAGTTTGACAGGGAACAATCAGCCCCAGCATTTT. Translating it yields CASSLTGNNQPQHF.

The V call is TRBV9, the J call TRBJ1-5; 7 nucleotides agree with TRBD1. The CDR3 is 14 amino acids. Germline V gene sequence: CDR1 SGDLS, CDR2 YYNGEE. J gave up 5 bases and V 0 bases, and 2 bases lay outside the gene matches. CDR3 nucleotides: TGTGCCAGCAGCGTAGAAGGGGGCGATCAGCCCCAGCATTTT. Translating gives CASSVEGGDQPQHF.

The V gene is TRBV27, the J gene TRBJ2-5; TRBD1 aligns across 8 bases. The end of the DNA fits TRBJ2-7 better, so the J call may be wrong. CDR1 is MNHEY and CDR2 is SMNVEV in the germline V gene (reference sequence). CDR3 length: 20 amino acids. The CDR3 sequence: CASSLSVPTLKGDRSYEQYF. The CDR3 nucleotides are TGTGCCAGCAGTTTATCGGTCCCAACCCTCAAGGGGGACAGGAGCTACGAGCAGTACTTC.

This chain connects TRBV2 to TRBJ1-4; no definite D call. The CDR3 covers 12 residues. The germline gives CDR1 SNHLY, CDR2 FYNNEI. Trimming took 7 bases from V and 14 from J, leaving 17 bases between them. The CDR3 sequence: CASKMEGRALFF. CDR3 sequence (DNA): TGTGCCAGCAAGATGGAGGGTAGAGCGCTGTTTTTT.

To note about this clone: A junction boundary mismatches the germline segment, possibly from a read error. The V and J genes are TRBV7-7 and TRBJ2-1; TRBD2 agrees at 13 bases. CDR3 length equals 16 residues. Germline-derived CDR1 and CDR2 are SSHAT and FNYEAQ (reference sequence). The CDR3 loop reads CASSSPGLAGTGEQFF. In DNA form, the CDR3 reads TGTGCTAGCAGCTCACCGGGACTAGCGGGAACGGGTGAGCAGTTCTTC.

This rearrangement joins TRBV7-2 to TRBJ2-1; 8 bases match TRBD2. The CDR3 consists of 17 residues. Germline loops: CDR1 SGHTA, CDR2 FQGNSA. J was trimmed by 4 bases and V by 2 bases; bases with no gene match: 10. The CDR3 nucleotides are TGTGCCAGCAGCTTAATTTTAGGAACTAGCGGTTACAATGAGCAGTTCTTC. It translates to CASSLILGTSGYNEQFF.

This rearrangement joins TRBV10-3 to TRBJ1-3; the match to TRBD1 covers 8 bases. This CDR3 has 14 amino acids. CDR1 and CDR2 from the germline V gene are ENHRY and SYGVKD. V shed 6 bases, J shed 0 bases, and the junction held 1 base outside the gene matches. The CDR3 sequence is CAIRGQASGNTIYF. The CDR3, as DNA: TGTGCCATCAGGGGACAGGCCTCTGGAAACACCATATATTTT.

This clone was seen a few times. CDR3 bases: TGTGCCACCAGCGGAGGAGAACAGGGGGTTAACGGCTACACCTTC. It is translated as CATSGGEQGVNGYTF. V usage is TRBV15 and J usage is TRBJ1-2; 8 bases line up with TRBD1. After removal of 5 bases from V and 8 bases from J, the junction contained 13 bases not matched to a gene. CDR1 and CDR2 from the germline V gene are LNHNV and YYDKDF (reference sequence). The CDR3 is 15 amino acids.